This T cell receptor beta chain was documented in a study of post-analysis software for immune sequencing data. General study points: Same-batch preparations were strongly co-clustered by F measure. The five TRBV segments detected at higher frequency in patients than in controls included TRBV5-6, TRBV5-1 and TRBV20-1. Compared with controls, patients showed significantly lower normalized Chao1 diversity.

A word on this clonotype: The antigen is unknown.

CDR3 length equals 12 residues. Germline CDR1 is LNHNV and CDR2 is YYDKDF (reference sequence). Between the trimmed V and J ends, which lost 11 bases and 8 bases, there was a span of 18 bases. TCR beta cDNA libraries had unique molecular identifiers. A single record per CDR3 protein comes from TCRdb applying MiXCR to the PCR reads. The sample holds some 800,000 distinct CDR3 sequences, around 45% seen once. Specimen: blood. J is TRBJ1-2 and V is TRBV15; no firm D call. The TCR originated in a girl under 18 with multiple sclerosis. The CDR3 DNA follows: TGTGCCTCCGGTATGGGAAGACGGGGCTACACCTTC. Its protein product is CASGMGRRGYTF.